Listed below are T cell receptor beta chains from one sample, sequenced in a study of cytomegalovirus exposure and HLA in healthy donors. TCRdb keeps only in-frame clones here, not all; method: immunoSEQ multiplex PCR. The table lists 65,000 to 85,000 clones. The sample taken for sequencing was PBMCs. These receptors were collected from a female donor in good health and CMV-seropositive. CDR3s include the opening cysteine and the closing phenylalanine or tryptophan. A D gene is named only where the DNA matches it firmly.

DNA: TGTGCCAGCAGCAGGACCGGGACAGGGGGCACTGAAGCTTTCTTT
CDR3: CASSRTGTGGTEAFF
J: TRBJ1-1
D: TRBD1
V: TRBV25-1

DNA: TGTGCCAGCTCACCGGGACTAGACCAAGAGACCCAGTACTTC
CDR3: CASSPGLDQETQYF
J: TRBJ2-5
D: TRBD2
V: TRBV18

DNA: TGTGCCAGCAGTGAAGCGGGGCACAGGATGAACACTGAAGCTTTCTTT
CDR3: CASSEAGHRMNTEAFF
J: TRBJ1-1
D: -
V: TRBV2

DNA: TGCAGCGTTGTGGGAGTACAGGGAAGCGCTGAAGCTTTCTTT
CDR3: CSVVGVQGSAEAFF
J: TRBJ1-1
D: -
V: TRBV29-1

DNA: TGTGCCAGTAGCCTGGGACAGGGAACGTCCTACGAGCAGTACTTC
CDR3: CASSLGQGTSYEQYF
J: TRBJ2-7
D: TRBD1
V: TRBV19

DNA: TGTGCCAGCAGCGGGGGCCCGGAGGGTACGCAGTATTTT
CDR3: CASSGGPEGTQYF
J: TRBJ2-3
D: -
V: TRBV9

DNA: TGTGCCACCAGCAGAGGACAGGGGGCTGCGGATGGCTACACCTTC
CDR3: CATSRGQGAADGYTF
J: TRBJ1-2
D: TRBD1
V: TRBV15

DNA: TGTGCCAGCAGCCGAACGGACAGGGGGCGGGCTTTCTTT
CDR3: CASSRTDRGRAFF
J: TRBJ1-1
D: TRBD1
V: TRBV28

DNA: TGCGCCAGCAGCCAAGGGCTAGCGGGACCCGCCTACGAGCAGTACTTC
CDR3: CASSQGLAGPAYEQYF
J: TRBJ2-7
D: TRBD2
V: TRBV4-1

DNA: TGTGCCAGCAGTTACTCGGCAGCCCCTAGTCCCACTGAAGCTTTCTTT
CDR3: CASSYSAAPSPTEAFF
J: TRBJ1-1
D: -
V: TRBV6-5

DNA: TGTGCCAGCGGGGGGGGTAGCGGGGACACGCTAAATGGACAGTATTTT
CDR3: CASGGGSGDTLNGQYF
J: TRBJ2-3
D: TRBD2
V: TRBV4-2

DNA: TGTGCCAGCAGCTTAGATCGGGGACAGGGGGTCGGTGAGCAGTTCTTC
CDR3: CASSLDRGQGVGEQFF
J: TRBJ2-1
D: TRBD1
V: TRBV11-3

DNA: TGTGCCAGCAGTAGAATCGACATCCTCGGAACCCAGTACTTC
CDR3: CASSRIDILGTQYF
J: TRBJ2-5
D: -
V: TRBV6-5

DNA: TGCGCCAGCAGGACGACTAGCGGGCCCTCCTACGAGCAGTACTTC
CDR3: CASRTTSGPSYEQYF
J: TRBJ2-7
D: TRBD2
V: TRBV10-1

DNA: TGTGCCAGCAGCCCCGGGACAGTCTACGAGCAGTACTTC
CDR3: CASSPGTVYEQYF
J: TRBJ2-7
D: TRBD1
V: TRBV7-6

DNA: TGCAGCGCCCCGACTAGCGGGAGTTACAATGAGCAGTTCTTC
CDR3: CSAPTSGSYNEQFF
J: TRBJ2-1
D: TRBD2
V: TRBV29-1

DNA: TGTGCCAGCAGCCCGGTACTAGCGGGGATCACAGATACGCAGTATTTT
CDR3: CASSPVLAGITDTQYF
J: TRBJ2-3
D: TRBD2
V: TRBV7-2

DNA: TGTGCCAGCAGCCCCGGTGCGGGGGGCGGTGGCTACACCTTC
CDR3: CASSPGAGGGGYTF
J: TRBJ1-2
D: -
V: TRBV7-2

DNA: TGTGCCACCAGCAGAGTCCAGGGGGCCGTCCGGCCCCAGCATTTT
CDR3: CATSRVQGAVRPQHF
J: TRBJ1-5
D: TRBD1
V: TRBV15

DNA: TGTGCCAGCTCACCATCACGCTCGGGGGGATGGAACACTGAAGATTTCTTT
CDR3: CASSPSRSGGWNTEDFF
J: TRBJ1-1
D: -
V: TRBV18

DNA: TGCGCCAGCAGCCAAGATCGCGACCAGGTGGCTTTCTTT
CDR3: CASSQDRDQVAFF
J: TRBJ1-1
D: -
V: TRBV4-3

DNA: TGTGCCAGCAGTCCCGAGACTAGCGGGAGTGGGGGTGAGCAGTTCTTC
CDR3: CASSPETSGSGGEQFF
J: TRBJ2-1
D: TRBD2
V: TRBV2

DNA: TGCGCCAGCAGCTTCGCGCTTACGGGGGACACTGAAGCTTTCTTT
CDR3: CASSFALTGDTEAFF
J: TRBJ1-1
D: -
V: TRBV5-1

DNA: TGTGCCATCAGTAGCGGGGGGAACACTGAAGCTTTCTTT
CDR3: CAISSGGNTEAFF
J: TRBJ1-1
D: -
V: TRBV10-3

DNA: TGTGCCAGCAGCTCGGGGACTAGCGGGGTTATTACAGATACGCAGTATTTT
CDR3: CASSSGTSGVITDTQYF
J: TRBJ2-3
D: TRBD2
V: TRBV7-6

DNA: TGCGCCAGCAGCCAAGTTTACCGGGACAGGGATGGCTACACCTTC
CDR3: CASSQVYRDRDGYTF
J: TRBJ1-2
D: TRBD1
V: TRBV4-1

DNA: TGTGCCAGCAGCTTCCACCATACCGGAGGAACTGAAGATTTCTTT
CDR3: CASSFHHTGGTEDFF
J: TRBJ1-1
D: -
V: TRBV6-5

DNA: TGTGCCAGCAGCTTAGCACCGGGCACTGAAGCTTTCTTT
CDR3: CASSLAPGTEAFF
J: TRBJ1-1
D: -
V: TRBV7-9

DNA: TGTGCCAGCAGCTTGACAGAACAGCTCTATGGCTACACCTTC
CDR3: CASSLTEQLYGYTF
J: TRBJ1-2
D: -
V: TRBV7-9

DNA: TGCGCCAGCAGCCAAGATCCAGCGGGAGGAGGCGAGCAGTACTTC
CDR3: CASSQDPAGGGEQYF
J: TRBJ2-7
D: TRBD2
V: TRBV4-3

DNA: TGTGCCAGTAGTGAGAGGACAGGAGAAGCTTTCTTT
CDR3: CASSERTGEAFF
J: TRBJ1-1
D: TRBD1
V: TRBV19

DNA: TGTGCCAGCAGCCCGTACTCGGAGACCCAGTACTTC
CDR3: CASSPYSETQYF
J: TRBJ2-5
D: -
V: TRBV7-2

DNA: TGTGCCAGCTCACCACGCGGACAGGGGGTTCCCAGCGGCACTGAAGCTTTCTTT
CDR3: CASSPRGQGVPSGTEAFF
J: TRBJ1-1
D: TRBD1
V: TRBV18

DNA: TGTGCCAGCAGCTTAGTTGGCGGAGAGGGCTACACCTTC
CDR3: CASSLVGGEGYTF
J: TRBJ1-2
D: -
V: TRBV7-9

DNA: TGCGCCAGCAGCATAACCGGGACAGCTAACACCGGGGAGCTGTTTTTT
CDR3: CASSITGTANTGELFF
J: TRBJ2-2
D: TRBD1
V: TRBV5-1

DNA: TGTGCCAGCAGCGAGGGGACTAGCGGGGGGGCTGGGGAGACCCAGTACTTC
CDR3: CASSEGTSGGAGETQYF
J: TRBJ2-5
D: TRBD2
V: TRBV9

DNA: TGCGCCAGCAGCCAGGGGGACAGGAGTGGAGCTAATGAAAAACTGTTTTTT
CDR3: CASSQGDRSGANEKLFF
J: TRBJ1-4
D: TRBD1
V: TRBV5-1

DNA: TGTGCCAGCACCGGGGGGGCCCTTAATTCACCCCTCCACTTT
CDR3: CASTGGALNSPLHF
J: TRBJ1-6
D: -
V: TRBV6-5

DNA: TGCAGCGTAGGACTAGCGGGGGGGATATCCTACAATGAGCAGTTCTTC
CDR3: CSVGLAGGISYNEQFF
J: TRBJ2-1
D: TRBD2
V: TRBV29-1

DNA: TGTGCCAGCAGCCCCAATGCGGGACTGATTAACTATGGCTACACCTTC
CDR3: CASSPNAGLINYGYTF
J: TRBJ1-2
D: -
V: TRBV5-4

DNA: TGCGCCAGCAGCCCGGGGGGGGGCGCTAGGTACGAGCAGTACTTC
CDR3: CASSPGGGARYEQYF
J: TRBJ2-7
D: TRBD2
V: TRBV5-1

DNA: TGTGCCAGCACTTTTCAGGGGGGCCTCTATGGCTACACCTTC
CDR3: CASTFQGGLYGYTF
J: TRBJ1-2
D: TRBD1
V: TRBV6-5